These 9 T cell receptor beta chains share one sample of origin, sequenced in a study of blood T cell repertoires in COVID-19. Libraries were prepared by immunoSEQ multiplex PCR; TCRdb keeps only in-frame clonotypes and omits some of them. The sample carries some 89,000 clones, around nine tenths recorded once. Sequencing input: peripheral blood. Receptors were obtained from a human donor in a cohort sampled during active COVID-19.

The chain uses TRBV5-4 and TRBJ2-3; maybe TRBD1 (6 bases). Germline V gene lookup returns CDR1 SGHNT and CDR2 YYREEE (reference sequence). V shed 5 bases and J shed 6 bases, with 16 bases lying between them. The CDR3 has 14 amino acids. CDR3 DNA: TGTGCCAGCAGAGATCACAGGGCTCAGGATACGCAGTATTTT. Translating it yields CASRDHRAQDTQYF.

This clone was seen only a few times. The gene calls are TRBV29-1 and TRBJ2-7; the match to TRBD1 covers 9 bases. After removal of 3 bases from V and 7 bases from J, the junction contained 10 bases not matched to a gene. The CDR3 length is 14 residues. From germline, CDR1 is SQVTM and CDR2 ANQGSEA. The DNA of the CDR3 is TGCAGCGTTGAGCCGGGACAGGGTATGAGGGAGCAGTACTTC. This codes for CSVEPGQGMREQYF.

The chain carries TRBV5-8 and TRBJ2-2; 12 bases map to TRBD2. Germline CDR1 reads SGHTS; CDR2 reads YDEGEE. The CDR3 is made up of 16 amino acids. V shed 3 bases and J 8 bases; nucleotides not matched to a gene: 8. CDR3 amino acids: CASSYPSGRADGELFF. As DNA, the CDR3 is TGTGCCAGCAGCTACCCTAGCGGGAGGGCCGATGGGGAGCTGTTTTTT.

CDR3 DNA: TGTGCCAGCAGCCAAGGCCCAACAGTGAACACTGAAGCTTTCTTT. As protein: CASSQGPTVNTEAFF. The chain combines TRBV3-1 (or the pseudogene TRBV3-2) with TRBJ1-1; unclear D gene. V was trimmed by 1 base and J by 0 bases, leaving 9 bases between them. The CDR3 runs 15 residues. Germline V gene lookup returns CDR1 LGHDT and CDR2 YNNKEL (reference sequence).

On this clone itself: Other DNA sequences in this sample translate to the same CDR3. The V and J genes are TRBV19 and TRBJ1-1, with TRBD1 matching 7 bases. After removal of 4 bases from V and 0 bases from J, the junction contained 2 bases not matched to a gene. The CDR3 consists of 14 residues. Germline V gene sequence: CDR1 LNHDA, CDR2 SQIVND (reference sequence). CDR3: CASSTGTVNTEAFF. CDR3 DNA: TGTGCCAGTAGTACCGGGACAGTGAACACTGAAGCTTTCTTT.

The V gene is TRBV18, the J gene TRBJ1-4, with D uncertain. V lost 2 bases and J 9 bases, leaving 4 bases between the germline ends. The CDR3 is 11 amino acids. The germline CDR1 and CDR2 sequences are KGHSH and LQKENI. CDR3 coding DNA: TGTGCCAGCTCACCAGAGAAAAAACTGTTTTTT. This sequence encodes CASSPEKKLFF.

This chain joins TRBV19 and TRBJ2-6, with 7 positions matching TRBD2. The CDR3 is made up of 13 amino acids. The V segment lost 11 bases and the J segment 0 bases; nucleotides outside the gene matches: 1. Germline-derived CDR1 and CDR2 are LNHDA and SQIVND (reference sequence). The CDR3 loop reads CAGRGSGANVLTF. The DNA of the CDR3 is TGTGCCGGGAGGGGCTCTGGGGCCAACGTCCTGACTTTC.

The rearrangement links TRBV18 to TRBJ2-3; 8 bases map to TRBD1. J lost 3 bases, V lost 5 bases, and 7 bases had no gene match. Germline V gene data show CDR1 as KGHSH and CDR2 as LQKENI. The length of the CDR3 is 15 residues. CDR3 amino acids: CASSNTGGFTDTQYF. CDR3 bases: TGTGCCAGCTCAAATACAGGGGGATTTACAGATACGCAGTATTTT.

The chain joins TRBV25-1 to TRBJ1-3; D is perhaps TRBD1 (6 bases). V shed 4 bases and J shed 0 bases, with 13 bases lying between them. This CDR3 has 16 amino acids. Germline-derived CDR1 and CDR2 are MGHDK and SYGVNS. Here the CDR3 reads CASSVPQGNSGNTIYF. CDR3 nucleotides: TGTGCCAGCAGTGTACCGCAGGGGAACTCTGGAAACACCATATATTTT.